This entry lists 20 T cell receptor beta chains sequenced from one sample in a study of blood T cell repertoires in COVID-19 (dated by TCRdb to 2020 to 2021). Preparation of the library involved the immunoSEQ multiplex PCR assay. TCRdb retrieved this table from immuneACCESS and kept in-frame rearrangements only. Not all clones are present; in checked studies, unresolved V genes account for under half, and no reason is known for the remainder. For this sample there are about 300,000 clones; roughly 86% appear just once. Over 1% of the sample comes from the top ten. Sequenced: peripheral blood. The receptors were sampled from a man aged 65 to 85 with acute or convalescent COVID-19.

This chain links TRBV4-3 with TRBJ2-7, with 12 bases that match TRBD2. V was pared by 3 bases and J by 3 bases, with 3 bases of the junction left unmatched. In germline, CDR1 is LGHNA, CDR2 YSLEER. CDR3 length equals 15 residues. CDR3 bases: TGCGCCAGCAGCCACGGACTAGCGGGGAACTACGAGCAGTACTTC. Its protein product is CASSHGLAGNYEQYF.

The chain links TRBV7-2 to TRBJ2-1; D gene unclear. V shed 1 base and J shed 3 bases, with 7 bases lying between them. The CDR3 extends over 14 amino acids. Germline assignment: CDR1 SGHTA and CDR2 FQGNSA. CDR3 DNA: TGTGCCAGCAGCTTAGATAAGAGCTACAATGAGCAGTTCTTC. Amino acids: CASSLDKSYNEQFF.

The chain couples TRBV6-1 to TRBJ1-1; no firm D call. V lost 1 base and J lost 8, with 14 bases in between. There are 14 residues in the CDR3. Germline V CDR1 and CDR2: MNHNS, SASEGT. In nucleotides, the CDR3 is TGTGCCAGCAGTGAAGTGATGCTGGGAGAAGAAGCTTTCTTT. As protein: CASSEVMLGEEAFF.

The J gene is TRBJ2-2, the V gene TRBV21-1; no DNA check was done on the table's D call, TRBD2. TRBV21-1 corresponds to a pseudogene. The CDR3 spans 16 residues. Written as DNA, the CDR3 is TGTGCCAGCAGTATAAAGGGGACTCAAATCACCGGGGAGCTGTTTTTT. Its translation: CASSIKGTQITGELFF.

The rearrangement joins TRBV6-2 or TRBV6-3 to TRBJ2-1; 13 bases are shared with TRBD2. The CDR3 has 18 residues. CDR1 and CDR2 (germline): MNHEY, SVGEGT. The trim removed 4 bases at V and 5 bases at J, leaving 11 bases unmatched. DNA for the CDR3: TGTGCCAGCAGTTCCGGGACTAGCGGGAAGGGTAGGGACAATGAGCAGTTCTTC. Amino acids: CASSSGTSGKGRDNEQFF.

This clone was seen only a few times. This chain uses TRBV9 with TRBJ2-7, with 9 bases aligning to TRBD1. The CDR3 totals 15 residues. With 4 bases clipped from V and 4 bases from J, the junction kept 9 bases outside the gene matches. Germline V gene lookup returns CDR1 SGDLS and CDR2 YYNGEE. The CDR3 sequence is CASSPGGQGLYEQYF. The CDR3 DNA reads TGTGCCAGCAGCCCAGGGGGACAGGGTCTTTACGAGCAGTACTTC.

This chain connects TRBV29-1 to TRBJ2-1; 7 bases are a match to TRBD2. Germline lookup yields CDR1 SQVTM and CDR2 ANQGSEA. The CDR3 extends over 15 amino acids. Losses at the gene ends were 4 bases for V and 4 bases for J; bases not matched to a gene: 10. For the CDR3, the DNA is TGCAGCGTTGTGGGGAGCGGGGTCTATTACAATGAGCAGTTCTTC. It yields the protein CSVVGSGVYYNEQFF.

The chain carries TRBV30 and TRBJ1-1; no clear D gene. With 3 bases removed from V and 4 bases from J, the gap between germline ends came to 12 bases. This CDR3 is 13 amino acids long. Germline CDR1 reads GTSNPN; CDR2 reads SVGIG (reference sequence). The CDR3 loop reads CAWREGSSTEAFF. The CDR3 coding sequence is TGTGCCTGGAGGGAGGGTTCGAGCACTGAAGCTTTCTTT.

The J gene is TRBJ2-7, the V gene TRBV15; 8 bases line up with TRBD2. The germline V gene encodes CDR1 LNHNV and CDR2 YYDKDF (reference sequence). V lost 0 bases to trimming and J lost 0 bases; unmatched junction nucleotides: 7. The CDR3 loop spans 17 amino acids. CDR3 residues: CATSRDLPGGPSYEQYF. The CDR3 bases are TGTGCCACCAGCAGAGATCTTCCGGGAGGGCCCTCCTACGAGCAGTACTTC. The whole variable domain, remainder taken from reference TRBV15 and TRBJ2-7, is DAMVIQNPRYQVTQFGKPVTLSCSQTLNHNVMYWYQQKSSQAPKLLFHYYDKDFNNEADTPDNFQSRRPNTSFCFLDIRSPGLGDTAMYLCATSRDLPGGPSYEQYFGPGTRLTVT.

The chain carries TRBV5-4 and TRBJ2-7; 9 bases match TRBD2. V shed 5 bases and J 3 bases; nucleotides not matched to a gene: 9. CDR1 SGHNT and CDR2 YYREEE come from the germline V gene (reference sequence). The CDR3 consists of 15 residues. The CDR3 region has the DNA TGTGCCAGCAGTCTTAGCGGGAGCTCAGTCTACGAGCAGTACTTC. As protein: CASSLSGSSVYEQYF.

The chain recombines TRBV18 with TRBJ2-2; TRBD2 might be the D (5 bases). The length of the CDR3 is 15 residues. Trimming left V 6 bases short and J 0 bases short, with 11 bases between. Per germline, CDR1 KGHSH and CDR2 LQKENI. The CDR3 is CASSPTGSNTGELFF. CDR3 coding DNA: TGTGCCAGCTCCCCGACGGGGTCGAACACCGGGGAGCTGTTTTTT.

The rearrangement joins TRBV28 to TRBJ1-6, with D possibly matching TRBD1 (6 bases). V gave up 0 bases and J gave up 8 bases, with 14 bases separating them. From germline, CDR1 is MDHEN and CDR2 SYDVKM. This CDR3 has 16 amino acids. This CDR3 is CASSLWIGSGDSPLHF. CDR3 bases: TGTGCCAGCAGTTTATGGATAGGCTCAGGGGATTCACCCCTCCACTTT.

The chain joins TRBV6-2 or TRBV6-3 to TRBJ2-5; TRBD2 agrees at 8 bases. The germline gives CDR1 MNHEY, CDR2 SVGEGT. V trimming: 5 bases; J trimming: 0 bases; junction bases outside the gene matches: 11. The length of the CDR3 is 17 residues. The DNA for the CDR3 is TGTGCCAGCAGTGGACTAGCCGGGCCTGGGGACCAAGAGACCCAGTACTTC. Translating gives CASSGLAGPGDQETQYF.

The chain carries TRBV19 and TRBJ1-5, with D possibly TRBD1 on 6 matching bases. With 3 bases removed from V and 3 bases from J, the gap between germline ends came to 12 bases. CDR3 length equals 15 residues. Germline CDR1 reads LNHDA; CDR2 reads SQIVND (reference sequence). The CDR3 nucleotides read TGTGCCAGTAGTATGGGAGGGGGGTCCAATCAGCCCCAGCATTTT. The encoded protein is CASSMGGGSNQPQHF.

V is TRBV28 and J is TRBJ2-3; TRBD1 matches at 7 bases. Trimming removed 10 bases from V and 3 bases from J; junction bases left unmatched: 10. The CDR3 loop spans 14 amino acids. Per the germline V gene, CDR1 is MDHEN and CDR2 is SYDVKM. The CDR3 reads CATKQGSMTDTQYF. The CDR3 DNA reads TGTGCCACAAAACAGGGGAGTATGACAGATACGCAGTATTTT.

The chain joins TRBV10-1 to TRBJ2-5; perhaps TRBD1 as D (5 bases). Trimming pared 0 bases from V and 1 base from J, leaving 12 bases between. Germline CDR1 is WNHNN and CDR2 is SYGVQD (reference sequence). CDR3 length: 16 residues. CDR3: CASSESDLTVQETQYF. CDR3 in DNA: TGCGCCAGCAGTGAGTCAGACCTGACAGTCCAAGAGACCCAGTACTTC.

This CDR3 reads CASSPHGNTDTQYF. The CDR3 bases are TGTGCCAGCAGCCCTCACGGGAACACAGATACGCAGTATTTT. This chain connects TRBV5-4 to TRBJ2-3; tentatively, D is TRBD2 (5 bases). Trimming stripped 4 bases from V and 2 bases from J, with 11 bases between. The germline V gene has CDR1 SGHNT and CDR2 YYREEE (reference sequence). This CDR3 has 14 residues.

This clone was recorded once. The chain combines TRBV25-1 with TRBJ2-5; TRBD1 agrees at 7 bases. In germline, CDR1 is MGHDK, CDR2 SYGVNS. CDR3 length: 12 residues. DNA for the CDR3: TGTGCTTCGAACAGGGGCCAAGAGACCCAGTACTTC. Its protein is CASNRGQETQYF.

This chain uses TRBV3-1 (or the pseudogene TRBV3-2) with TRBJ2-5, with D perhaps matching TRBD1 (5 bases). CDR1 is LGHDT, CDR2 YNNKEL, per germline (reference sequence). The CDR3 length is 16 residues. Trimming removed 0 bases at V and 3 bases at J, with 14 bases between. DNA for the CDR3: TGTGCCAGCAGCCAAGATTCCGGGTTAGGGGAAGAGACCCAGTACTTC. This translates into CASSQDSGLGEETQYF.

The chain carries TRBV7-2 and TRBJ1-4; D possibly corresponds to TRBD1 (5 bases). The CDR3 is 15 amino acids. Germline-derived CDR1 and CDR2 are SGHTA and FQGNSA. Trimming shortened V by 7 bases and J by 6 bases, and 18 bases separated the two germline ends. The CDR3 DNA sequence: TGTGCCAGCACCCCGGGCGGGGGGAAGGATGAAAAACTGTTTTTT. Protein sequence: CASTPGGGKDEKLFF.